This is a list of T cell receptor beta chains from one sample in a study of T cells after yellow fever vaccination. TCRdb re-analysed the 5' RACE reads in MiXCR, keeping a single row per CDR3 protein. This sample has some 300,000 distinct CDR3 sequences; 7.5% to 9.5% occur once, and the top ten carry 3% to 4%. Here the sequenced sample was CD4+ T cells sorted from PBMCs, taken 5 days after the yellow fever booster vaccination. The receptors derive from a man aged 18-30 years who received the YFV17D yellow fever vaccine. CDR3s leave out the opening cysteine and the closing phenylalanine or tryptophan. Each record gives: V gene, CDR3 protein.

TRBV7-8,ASSGRLAGGPVKETQY
TRBV9,ASSDPGQGKYGYT
TRBV4-1,ASSPSGGGENYGYT
TRBV20-1,SARPTGNYGYT
TRBV20-1,SARDAGGPPNYEQY
TRBV6-5,ASSYQSYQETQY
TRBV5-1,ASSFSGGYSGNTIY
TRBV29-1,SVEDRAVYNEEF
TRBV7-8,ASSPYRGNNEQF
TRBV2,ASSELQGTGELF
TRBV6-6,ASGQQQGASDTQY
TRBV6-2/TRBV6-3,ACQLGIRRSYNSPLH
TRBV28,ASIRGGYGYT
TRBV9,ASSVAQGAKGYT
TRBV29-1,SVTGGPSVPTDTQY
TRBV20-1,SARDVRRRNSPLH
TRBV24-1,ATSNSRWNQPQH
TRBV30,AWSTPESGAYNEQF
TRBV6-2/TRBV6-3,ASSRQGYSGNTIY
TRBV7-9,ASSRDSHSNQPQH
TRBV18,ASSPGSVSGNTIY
TRBV6-6,ASLTGGYGYT
TRBV7-9,ASSLQGDTEAF
TRBV20-1,SPRGFGETQY
TRBV9,ASSARGTTDTQY
TRBV5-1,ASSHGTALEDEQY
TRBV2,ASDPENFSNQPQH
TRBV5-6,ASSVKPGWRNTGELF
TRBV7-9,ASSQVGGPLGGELF
TRBV5-1,ASSLVSSGEATDTQY
TRBV28,ASGTEQTQY
TRBV29-1,SVVGGQGHADTQY
TRBV7-8,ASSLGQAWANYGYT
TRBV19,ATKLRDGFRDTQY
TRBV20-1,SVATGRETQY
TRBV4-1,ASSQPQARQGAGFNYGYT
TRBV29-1,SGFSTSGGSTDTQY
TRBV9,ASSVDAGPYEQY
TRBV11-3,ASSSPGDTAQY
TRBV27,ASSWDRPGGSPLH
TRBV27,ASSLAEGTQY